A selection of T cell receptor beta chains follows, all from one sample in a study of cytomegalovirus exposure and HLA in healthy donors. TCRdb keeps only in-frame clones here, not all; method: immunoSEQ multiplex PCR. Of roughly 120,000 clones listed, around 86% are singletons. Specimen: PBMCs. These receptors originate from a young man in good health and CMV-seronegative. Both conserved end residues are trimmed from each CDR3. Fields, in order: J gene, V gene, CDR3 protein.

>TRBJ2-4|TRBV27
ASSLRSWASGRGLNIQY
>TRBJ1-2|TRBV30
GGTGRPANYGYT
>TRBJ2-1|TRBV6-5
ASSYSGSSEQF
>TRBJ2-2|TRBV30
AWSVTGTGELF
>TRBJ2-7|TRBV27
ASSYEPRSYEQY
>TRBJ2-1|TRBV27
ASTRVGLAGGHEQF
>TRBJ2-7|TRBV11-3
ASSFSGDGEQY
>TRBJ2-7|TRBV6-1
ASSGGPGIYEQY
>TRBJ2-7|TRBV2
ASSRPGTSSYEQY
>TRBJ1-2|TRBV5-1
ASSQDRGRNYGYT
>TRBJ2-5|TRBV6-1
ASSGLAGGQETQY
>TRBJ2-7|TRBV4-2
ASSQEFGGIKGSEQY
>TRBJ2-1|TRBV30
AWSGSGSPNNEQF
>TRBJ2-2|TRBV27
ATSVGVLNTGELF
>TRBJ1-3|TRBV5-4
ASSTSRGLVSGNTIY
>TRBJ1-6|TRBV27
ASSLYLTGSPLH
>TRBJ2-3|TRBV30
AWSVGDSTDTQY
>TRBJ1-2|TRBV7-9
ASSEPGQVFYGYT
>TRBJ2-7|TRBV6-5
ASSLGGASSYEQY
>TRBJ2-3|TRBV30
ACHLTGRGKTDTQY
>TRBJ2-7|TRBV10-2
ASRDRGSQGEQY
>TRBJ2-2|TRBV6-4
ASSDSGGPMF
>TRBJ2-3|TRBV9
ASRSQATDTQY
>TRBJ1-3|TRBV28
ASSFRGSGNTIY
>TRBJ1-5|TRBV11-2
ASSLRPGQNQPQH
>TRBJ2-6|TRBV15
ATSRGGSGANVLT
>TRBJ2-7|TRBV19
ASSITGGGYEQY
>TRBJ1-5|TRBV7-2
ASSRGQGVNQPQH
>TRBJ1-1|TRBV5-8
ASLDDRVKGSNTEAF
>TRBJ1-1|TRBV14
ASSHRTGGGNTEAF
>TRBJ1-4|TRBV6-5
ASSYSGTGNEKLF
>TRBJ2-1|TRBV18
ASSPTGPPGYNEQF
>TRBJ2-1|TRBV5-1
ASSLRVAGSYNEQF
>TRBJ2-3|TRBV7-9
ASSLVRGDTQY
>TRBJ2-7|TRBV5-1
ASSQDGYEQY
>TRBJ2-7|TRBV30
AWSDRGYEQY
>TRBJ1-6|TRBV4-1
ASSQERGQLNSPLH
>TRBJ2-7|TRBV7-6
ASSLDLAGEQY
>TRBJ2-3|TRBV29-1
SAGPLAGLTDTQY
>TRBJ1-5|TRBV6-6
ASAGGIGNQPQH
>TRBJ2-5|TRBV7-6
ASSPPGRGAETQY
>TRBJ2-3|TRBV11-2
ASSLEGQTTDTQY
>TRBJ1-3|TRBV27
ASSPQTGLNSGNTIY
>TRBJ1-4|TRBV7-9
ASSPTGQKLF
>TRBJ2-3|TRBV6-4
ASSDSGTRADTQY